This section outlines one T cell receptor beta chain sequence together with its context. Its antigen is as yet unknown. The sample belongs to a study of shared clonotypes between healthy human individuals. Points from the study as a whole: Naive CD4 clonotype sharing across several donors was 4.5% to 6%.

The assay was immunoSEQ multiplex PCR, and TCRdb's table has in-frame clones only and misses some. The sample lists about 2.4 million clones; roughly 93% were seen once. This CDR3 has 12 amino acids. V trimming: 6 bases; J trimming: 7 bases; junction bases outside the gene matches: 3. Germline assignment: CDR1 MDHEN and CDR2 SYDVKM. This sequence joins TRBV28 and TRBJ1-5; 7 bases line up with TRBD1. The TCR sequence derives from a man in his late teens or twenties in good health. Some clones in this sample may be carry-over from other donors' samples. Sequencing was carried out using naive CD4+ T cells from PBMCs. As for subset: CD45RA+ positively selected. CDR3 in DNA: TGTGCCAGCAGGACAGGGCAGCAGCCCCAGCATTTT. It codes for CASRTGQQPQHF. The full variable domain, its missing parts supplied by reference TRBV28 and TRBJ1-5, is DVKVTQSSRYLVKRTGEKVFLECVQDMDHENMFWYRQDPGLGLRLIYFSYDVKMKEKGDIPEGYSVSREKKERFSLILESASTNQTSMYLCASRTGQQPQHFGDGTRLSIL.